The following is a TCR beta chain sequence with its context. The data stem from a study of blood T cell repertoires in COVID-19. For the study at large: PBMCs, B-cell-depleted T cells, or T cells were the source of the cDNA or gDNA that made up the material.

CDR3 length: 14 residues. Per the germline V gene, CDR1 is LNHDA and CDR2 is SQIVND (reference sequence). V trimming: 10 bases; J trimming: 0 bases; junction bases outside the gene matches: 6. The authors' processing: The authors estimated nucleated cell counts from reference gene primer amplification. This table comes from immunoSEQ multiplex PCR, and its TCRdb copy is limited to in-frame clones, with some not included. D and trimming were read from the DNA, whereas the V and J calls and clone size are those reported in that table. This table has 300,000 to 450,000 clones, over 75% appearing once. Recruitment covered 20 to 25 US areas and drew participants whose ages spanned about 18 to 90 years. Recovery meant two consecutive negative NP/OP PCR tests, professional clearance, or resolved symptoms.

The chain is built from TRBV19 and TRBJ1-5, with 7 bases aligning to TRBD1. This receptor was identified in a woman in her 30s who had recovered from COVID-19. Sequencing was performed on PBMCs or T cells enriched from blood (not recorded which). CDR3 coding DNA: TGTGCCACCCTAGGGGGCTATAGCAATCAGCCCCAGCATTTT. Protein product: CATLGGYSNQPQHF.